A selection of T cell receptor beta chains follows, all from one sample in a study of OX40 agonist ivuxolimab in advanced cancers. The data were produced by immunoSEQ multiplex PCR, yet TCRdb's version contains in-frame clones alone and is incomplete. The profile covers 25,000 to 30,000 clones, with 86% appearing a single time and roughly 15% taken by the ten largest. The material was CD4+ or CD8+ T cells sorted from blood, obtained in a trial of the OX40 agonist ivuxolimab. The receptors here all came from an adult with an advanced solid tumor such as melanoma, head and neck, liver or kidney cancer. The CDR3 runs from the conserved cysteine through the conserved F or W. The D gene is left open where the match is weak. Only some rows state a clone size, as once, few, many or a class for expanded clones.

DNA: TGTGCCAGCAGGGGAATAGCGGAAACCTACAATGAGCAGTTCTTC
CDR3: CASRGIAETYNEQFF
D: -
J: TRBJ2-1
size: -
V: TRBV7-9

DNA: TGTGCCAGCAGCAATAGCGGGAGCTACAATGAGCAGTTCTTC
CDR3: CASSNSGSYNEQFF
D: TRBD2
J: TRBJ2-1
size: -
V: TRBV7-8

DNA: TGTGCCAGCAGCCTGGACAACACAGATACGCAGTATTTT
CDR3: CASSLDNTDTQYF
D: -
J: TRBJ2-3
size: few
V: TRBV7-3

DNA: TGTGCCAGCAGCCCCCCACAGGGCGAATCGTCCTACGAGCAGTACTTC
CDR3: CASSPPQGESSYEQYF
D: -
J: TRBJ2-7
size: -
V: TRBV28

DNA: TGTGCCAGCAGCTTAAGATTCGGCCCCGGTGAGCAGTACTTC
CDR3: CASSLRFGPGEQYF
D: -
J: TRBJ2-7
size: once
V: TRBV7-9

DNA: TGTGCCAGCAGTTTAGCCAGGAGCACAGATACGCAGTATTTT
CDR3: CASSLARSTDTQYF
D: -
J: TRBJ2-3
size: once
V: TRBV27

DNA: TGTGCCAGCAGTGGTGACAGGCTTATGGATACGCAGTATTTT
CDR3: CASSGDRLMDTQYF
D: -
J: TRBJ2-3
size: -
V: TRBV28

DNA: TGTGCCAGCAGCTTATCTAGGACAGGGGACGGCTACACCTTC
CDR3: CASSLSRTGDGYTF
D: TRBD1
J: TRBJ1-2
size: -
V: TRBV7-9

DNA: TGTGCCAGCAGCCCTCTCGTGGGGATCGAAAAGGAGACCCAGTACTTC
CDR3: CASSPLVGIEKETQYF
D: -
J: TRBJ2-5
size: -
V: TRBV7-9

DNA: TGTGCCAGCAGCCCCCCAGAGGGGAATCCGAATGAAAAACTGTTTTTT
CDR3: CASSPPEGNPNEKLFF
D: -
J: TRBJ1-4
size: -
V: TRBV7-4

DNA: TGTGCCAGCAGTCAACTCAGGGCGCTGAATCAGCCCCAGCATTTT
CDR3: CASSQLRALNQPQHF
D: -
J: TRBJ1-5
size: once
V: TRBV6-5

DNA: TGCGCCAGCAGCCAGTTGACAGGCGCGGATGAGCAGTACTTC
CDR3: CASSQLTGADEQYF
D: -
J: TRBJ2-7
size: -
V: TRBV4-1

DNA: TGTGCCATCAGTGATGGTGGCGGGACAGATACGCAGTATTTT
CDR3: CAISDGGGTDTQYF
D: -
J: TRBJ2-3
size: -
V: TRBV10-3

DNA: TGTGCCAGCAGTTTACGGTTGCCTGCCGTTAATAGCAATCAGCCCCAGCATTTT
CDR3: CASSLRLPAVNSNQPQHF
D: -
J: TRBJ1-5
size: medium-sized
V: TRBV27

DNA: TGCGCCAGCAGCCAAGAGCTAAGCGGGAGAACAGATACGCAGTATTTT
CDR3: CASSQELSGRTDTQYF
D: TRBD2
J: TRBJ2-3
size: -
V: TRBV4-1

DNA: TGCGCCAGCAGAACCACTGCCGGGACAGGGATATCCGGGGAGCTGTTTTTT
CDR3: CASRTTAGTGISGELFF
D: TRBD1
J: TRBJ2-2
size: once
V: TRBV10-2

DNA: TGCGCCAGCAGCCAAGATAGGCAGGGGATAAGGGAGACCCAGTACTTC
CDR3: CASSQDRQGIRETQYF
D: -
J: TRBJ2-5
size: -
V: TRBV4-3

DNA: TGTGCCATCAGTGAAACAGGGGGCGCTGAGTACGAGCAGTACTTC
CDR3: CAISETGGAEYEQYF
D: TRBD1
J: TRBJ2-7
size: -
V: TRBV10-3

DNA: TGTGCCAGCAGCTTTGAATTAGCCAATGAGCAGTTCTTC
CDR3: CASSFELANEQFF
D: -
J: TRBJ2-1
size: -
V: TRBV11-2

DNA: TGTGCCAGCAGCGATTCGACAAAAGAGACAGGGGGCGCCTATGGCTACACCTTC
CDR3: CASSDSTKETGGAYGYTF
D: TRBD1
J: TRBJ1-2
size: -
V: TRBV9

DNA: TGTGCCAGCAGTGGACACACTAGCGGGGTAATCGACGAGCAGTACTTC
CDR3: CASSGHTSGVIDEQYF
D: TRBD2
J: TRBJ2-7
size: -
V: TRBV6-1

DNA: TGTGCCAGCAGCCTGGGGGACAGCATGAACACTGAAGCTTTCTTT
CDR3: CASSLGDSMNTEAFF
D: TRBD1
J: TRBJ1-1
size: -
V: TRBV7-9

DNA: TGTGCCAGCAGCGCAACAAGGGACCCCCCGGACTACGAGCAGTACTTC
CDR3: CASSATRDPPDYEQYF
D: -
J: TRBJ2-7
size: -
V: TRBV5-6